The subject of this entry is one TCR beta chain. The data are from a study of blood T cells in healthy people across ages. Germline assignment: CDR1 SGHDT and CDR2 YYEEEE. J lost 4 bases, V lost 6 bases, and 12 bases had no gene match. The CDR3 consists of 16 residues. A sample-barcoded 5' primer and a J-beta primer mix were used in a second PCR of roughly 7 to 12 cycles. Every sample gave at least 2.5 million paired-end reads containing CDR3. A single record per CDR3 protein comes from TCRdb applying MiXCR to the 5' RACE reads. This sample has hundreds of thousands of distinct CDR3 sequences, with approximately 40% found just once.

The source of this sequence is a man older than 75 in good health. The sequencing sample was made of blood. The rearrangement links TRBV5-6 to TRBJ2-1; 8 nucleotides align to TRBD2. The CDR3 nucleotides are TGTGCCAGCACCCTGACCCCGACTAGCGTATACAATGAGCAGTTCTTC. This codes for CASTLTPTSVYNEQFF.